These 19 T cell receptor beta chains were all obtained from the same sample, sequenced in a study of vaccination effects on CD4 cells after COVID-19. These TCRs' antigens remain unknown. Profiling relied on immunoSEQ multiplex PCR, and the TCRdb table lists in-frame clones only, not all of them. The data contain fewer than 30,000 clones, 75% to 85% of them seen just once; the ten biggest clones take up about 15%. The ViraFEST assay expanded antigen-specific CD4+ T cells with viral peptide pools before sequencing. Scientists isolated CD4+ T cells after an approximately 10-day culture period ended. This person caught SARS-CoV-2 sometime from March to December 2020, and PCR testing confirmed the infection. Sequencing was performed on CD4+ T cells from PBMCs cultured with HCoV-NL63 spike peptides, taken before COVID-19 vaccination. Source of these receptors: a human donor who had a prior SARS-CoV-2 infection.

The V call is TRBV9, the J call TRBJ2-7; D remains unclear. Germline CDR1 reads SGDLS; CDR2 reads YYNGEE. V lost 0 bases, J lost 2 bases, and 21 bases lay in between. The CDR3 has 18 amino acids. The CDR3 spells CASSVGPGEARAPYEQYF. The CDR3, as DNA: TGTGCCAGCAGCGTAGGTCCGGGTGAGGCAAGAGCTCCCTACGAGCAGTACTTC.

A single count supports this clone. V gene TRBV19 combines with J gene TRBJ2-7; D call uncertain. The CDR3 spans 12 residues. Germline V lookup: CDR1 LNHDA, CDR2 SQIVND (reference sequence). V was trimmed by 9 bases and J by 5 bases, leaving 14 bases between them. CDR3 loop: CASPFWPNEQYF. In DNA form, the CDR3 reads TGTGCCAGCCCCTTCTGGCCTAACGAGCAGTACTTC.

This clone was picked up a small number of times. This chain uses TRBV4-1 with TRBJ1-1; D remains ambiguous. The germline CDR1 and CDR2 sequences are MGHRA and YSYEKL. V lost 0 bases to trimming and J lost 7 bases, with 15 bases between them. This CDR3 comprises 15 residues. Here the CDR3 reads CASSQDDWYGSEAFF. The CDR3 DNA reads TGCGCCAGCAGCCAAGATGATTGGTACGGGAGTGAAGCTTTCTTT.

The chain uses TRBV7-9 and TRBJ2-7; a weak D match, TRBD2 (5 bases). The germline CDR1 and CDR2 sequences are SEHNR and FQNEAQ (reference sequence). Trimming removed 6 bases at V and 10 bases at J, with 16 bases between. There are 12 residues in the CDR3. CDR3 sequence (DNA): TGTGCCAGCAGTTCTTACTCGGGGTATCAGTACTTC. Its protein product is CASSSYSGYQYF.

The chain couples TRBV9 to TRBJ1-3; D gene ambiguous. The germline V gene encodes CDR1 SGDLS and CDR2 YYNGEE. The CDR3 length is 15 residues. V was cut by 0 bases and J by 2 bases, with 9 bases left in between. The CDR3 loop reads CASSVEPTPGNTIYF. In DNA, the CDR3 is TGTGCCAGCAGCGTAGAACCTACCCCTGGAAACACCATATATTTT.

About this clone: Germline and junction disagree at one end, which may indicate a read error. The V and J genes are TRBV9 and TRBJ1-1; no clear D gene. Per the germline V gene, CDR1 is SGDLS and CDR2 is YYNGEE. The CDR3 spans 16 residues. The CDR3 spells CASSVAPEGYYPKLVF. The CDR3 DNA follows: TGTGCCAGCAGCGTAGCCCCAGAGGGATACTATCCAAAGCTTGTCTTT.

The chain uses TRBV11-3 and TRBJ2-3, with a weak D call TRBD2 (7 bases). Germline lookup yields CDR1 SGHNT and CDR2 YENEEA. The CDR3 loop spans 15 amino acids. Trimming removed 1 base from V and 2 bases from J, with 10 bases in between. The chain's CDR3 is CASSLVGGPTDTQYF. The CDR3 bases are TGTGCCAGCAGCTTAGTGGGGGGGCCCACAGATACGCAGTATTTT.

This clone was seen a few times. V gene TRBV4-2 combines with J gene TRBJ1-2; D is ambiguous. Germline-derived CDR1 and CDR2 are LGHNA and YNFKEQ. V dropped 3 bases and J dropped 4 bases, with 15 bases sitting between them. The CDR3 loop spans 15 amino acids. The CDR3 nucleotides read TGTGCCAGCAGCCAGGCCCTAACAGAAGTCTATGGCTACACCTTC. It translates to CASSQALTEVYGYTF.

This clone was observed a few times. Here the CDR3 DNA reads TGTGCCATCAGTGAGTTTCCCGGGGCCAACGTCCTGACTTTC. Its protein product is CAISEFPGANVLTF. The gene calls are TRBV10-3 and TRBJ2-6, with unresolved D. CDR1 is ENHRY, CDR2 SYGVKD, per germline. The CDR3 length is 14 residues. Trimming pared 1 base from V and 4 bases from J, leaving 5 bases between.

V and J are TRBV25-1 and TRBJ1-2; a weak D match, TRBD1 (5 bases). The V end was cut by 6 bases, the J end by 1 base, with 15 bases between. The CDR3 covers 15 residues. From germline, CDR1 is MGHDK and CDR2 SYGVNS. For the CDR3, the DNA is TGTGCCAGCAGCAGTACCTACCAGGGTAACTATGGCTACACCTTC. Its protein is CASSSTYQGNYGYTF.

The chain couples TRBV6-5 to TRBJ1-4; D not certain. Deletions cut 2 bases from V and 7 bases from J, with 8 bases between. The germline CDR1 and CDR2 sequences are MNHEY and SVGAGI. The CDR3 runs 13 residues. This chain's CDR3 is CASSYRHSEKLFF. The CDR3 bases are TGTGCCAGCAGTTACAGGCATAGTGAAAAACTGTTTTTT.

This clone has a handful of counts. The chain is built from TRBV4-2 and TRBJ2-3; tentative D call: TRBD2 (6 bases). Germline loops: CDR1 LGHNA, CDR2 YNFKEQ. The germline V and J ends were trimmed by 0 bases and 5 bases, with 21 bases remaining between them. CDR3 length: 18 residues. CDR3 coding DNA: TGTGCCAGCAGCCAAGATTTTGGGGGGAGTAGAGCACAAGATACGCAGTATTTT. This translates into CASSQDFGGSRAQDTQYF.

DNA of the CDR3: TGTGCCAGTAGAGGCCGTTCGGATTCGGGCTACACCTTC. This sequence encodes CASRGRSDSGYTF. V and J are TRBV19 and TRBJ1-2; D is ambiguous. The CDR3 extends over 13 amino acids. The V gene lost 6 bases and the J gene lost 8 bases, with 16 bases spanning the gap. Germline lookup yields CDR1 LNHDA and CDR2 SQIVND (reference sequence).

By sample fraction, this clone is medium-sized. The chain has TRBV10-3 and TRBJ2-1; D possibly corresponds to TRBD2 (5 bases). The CDR3 consists of 15 residues. Germline CDR1 is ENHRY and CDR2 is SYGVKD. V lost 11 bases and J 0 bases, leaving 17 bases between the germline ends. For the CDR3, the DNA is TGTGCCTCCAGAGCGGACCTTAGCTCCTACAATGAGCAGTTCTTC. As protein: CASRADLSSYNEQFF.

V usage is TRBV18 and J usage is TRBJ2-5; TRBD1 might be the D (6 bases). In germline, CDR1 is KGHSH, CDR2 LQKENI. The CDR3 is 14 amino acids. V gave up 4 bases and J gave up 2 bases, with 11 bases separating them. CDR3 protein: CASSLDGTQETQYF. The CDR3 DNA follows: TGTGCCAGCTCACTAGACGGGACACAAGAGACCCAGTACTTC.

V usage is TRBV11-2 and J usage is TRBJ1-2; D might be TRBD1 (6 bases). The CDR3 has 16 amino acids. The germline V gene encodes CDR1 SGHAT and CDR2 FQNNGV. V shed 5 bases and J shed 6 bases, with 22 bases lying between them. CDR3 nucleotide sequence: TGTGCCAGCAGCCGCCTAGGCGGCAGGGGCGGCGATGGCTACACCTTC. As protein: CASSRLGGRGGDGYTF.

This clone was observed a single time. The chain combines TRBV6-5 with TRBJ1-1; weak D call: TRBD1 (5 bases). Trimming took 5 bases from V and 0 from J, leaving 7 bases between them. Per the germline V gene, CDR1 is MNHEY and CDR2 is SVGAGI. The CDR3 sequence is 13 residues long. The CDR3 loop reads CASSKTVNTEAFF. Here the CDR3 DNA reads TGTGCCAGCAGTAAGACAGTGAACACTGAAGCTTTCTTT.

CDR3 bases: TGCAGCGTCGAGACAGGGGGCCGGGTAGATACGCAGTATTTT. Residues: CSVETGGRVDTQYF. V is TRBV29-1 and J is TRBJ2-3; 10 bases agree with TRBD1. Trimming cost V 6 bases and J 5 bases; bases outside gene matches: 8. The CDR3 is 14 residues long. CDR1 is SQVTM, CDR2 ANQGSEA, per germline.

This sequence joins TRBV7-2 and TRBJ1-1; D might be TRBD1 (6 bases). V was clipped by 4 bases and J by 1 base, with 13 bases between them. CDR1 and CDR2 from the germline V gene are SGHTA and FQGNSA. The length of the CDR3 is 15 residues. The CDR3 here is CASSSQGIQNTEAFF. The CDR3 DNA reads as TGTGCCAGCAGCTCGCAGGGGATTCAGAACACTGAAGCTTTCTTT.